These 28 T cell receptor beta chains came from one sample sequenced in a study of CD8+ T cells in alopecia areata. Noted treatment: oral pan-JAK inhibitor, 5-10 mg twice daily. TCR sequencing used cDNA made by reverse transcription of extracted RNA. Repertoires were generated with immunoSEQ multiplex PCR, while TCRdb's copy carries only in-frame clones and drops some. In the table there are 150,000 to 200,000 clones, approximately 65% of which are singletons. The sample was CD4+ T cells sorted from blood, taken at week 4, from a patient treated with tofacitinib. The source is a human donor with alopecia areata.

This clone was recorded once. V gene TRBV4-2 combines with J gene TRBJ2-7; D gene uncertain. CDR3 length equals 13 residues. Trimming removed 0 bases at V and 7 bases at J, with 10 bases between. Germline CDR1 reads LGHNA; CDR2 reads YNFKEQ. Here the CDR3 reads CASSQDAAREQYF. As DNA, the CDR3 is TGTGCCAGCAGCCAAGATGCCGCGCGGGAGCAGTACTTC.

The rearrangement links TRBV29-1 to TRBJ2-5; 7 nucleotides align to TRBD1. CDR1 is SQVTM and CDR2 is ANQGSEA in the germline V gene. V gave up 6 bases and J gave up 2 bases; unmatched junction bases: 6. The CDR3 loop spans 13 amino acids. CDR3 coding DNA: TGCAGCGTCCCAGACAGGGTTCAAGAGACCCAGTACTTC. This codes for CSVPDRVQETQYF. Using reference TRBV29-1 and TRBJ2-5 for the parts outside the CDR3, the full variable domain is SAVISQKPSRDICQRGTSLTIQCQVDSQVTMMFWYRQQPGQSLTLIATANQGSEATYESGFVIDKFPISRPNLTFSTLTVSNMSPEDSSIYLCSVPDRVQETQYFGPGTRLLVL.

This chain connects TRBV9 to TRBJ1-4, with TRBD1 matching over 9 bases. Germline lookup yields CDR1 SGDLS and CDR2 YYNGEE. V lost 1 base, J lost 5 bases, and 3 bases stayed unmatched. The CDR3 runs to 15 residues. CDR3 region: CASSVFGTGNEKLFF. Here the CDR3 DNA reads TGTGCCAGCAGCGTATTTGGGACAGGGAATGAAAAACTGTTTTTT.

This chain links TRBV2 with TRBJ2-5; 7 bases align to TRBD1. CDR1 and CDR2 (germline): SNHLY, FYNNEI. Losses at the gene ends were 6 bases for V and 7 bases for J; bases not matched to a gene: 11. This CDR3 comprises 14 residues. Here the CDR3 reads CASRPTGTVGTQYF. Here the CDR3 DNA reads TGTGCCAGCAGACCGACAGGGACAGTGGGGACCCAGTACTTC.

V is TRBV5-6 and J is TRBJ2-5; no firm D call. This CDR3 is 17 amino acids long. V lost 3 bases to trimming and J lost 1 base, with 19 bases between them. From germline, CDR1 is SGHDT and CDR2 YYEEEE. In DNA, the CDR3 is TGTGCCAGCAGCTCGACGGTCGTATTATTTGGCCAAGAGACCCAGTACTTC. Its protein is CASSSTVVLFGQETQYF. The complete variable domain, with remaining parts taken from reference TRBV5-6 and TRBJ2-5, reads DAGVTQSPTHLIKTRGQQVTLRCSPKSGHDTVSWYQQALGQGPQFIFQYYEEEERQRGNFPDRFSGHQFPNYSSELNVNALLLGDSALYLCASSSTVVLFGQETQYFGPGTRLLVL.

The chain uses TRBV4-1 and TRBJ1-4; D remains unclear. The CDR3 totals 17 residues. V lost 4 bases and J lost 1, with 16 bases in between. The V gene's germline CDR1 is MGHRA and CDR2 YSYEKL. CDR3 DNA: TGCGCCAGCAGCCGGGCAGGCCCATTAGGAACTAATGAAAAACTGTTTTTT. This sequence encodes CASSRAGPLGTNEKLFF.

The CDR3 DNA follows: TGCAGCCACATACTGGGGGGCATGAACACTGAAGCTTTCTTT. It codes for CSHILGGMNTEAFF. The V gene is TRBV29-1, the J gene TRBJ1-1, with D possibly matching TRBD1 (6 bases). Trimming left V 8 bases short and J 0 bases short, with 16 bases between. This CDR3 has 14 amino acids. The germline gives CDR1 SQVTM, CDR2 ANQGSEA.

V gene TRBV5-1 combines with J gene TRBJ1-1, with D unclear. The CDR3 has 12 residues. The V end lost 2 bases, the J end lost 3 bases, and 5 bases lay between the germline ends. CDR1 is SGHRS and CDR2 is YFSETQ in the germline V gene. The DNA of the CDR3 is TGCGCCAGCAGCTTCGGGGACACTGAAGCTTTCTTT. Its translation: CASSFGDTEAFF.

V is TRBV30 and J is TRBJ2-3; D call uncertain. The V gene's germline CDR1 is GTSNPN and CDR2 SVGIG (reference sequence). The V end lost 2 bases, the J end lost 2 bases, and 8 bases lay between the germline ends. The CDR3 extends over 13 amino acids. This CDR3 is CAWSSRNTDTQYF. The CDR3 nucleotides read TGTGCCTGGAGTTCGAGGAACACAGATACGCAGTATTTT.

Here the CDR3 DNA reads TGCAGCGTTGACACCCTATACGGGGAGCTGTTTTTT. Its protein product is CSVDTLYGELFF. The V and J genes are TRBV29-1 and TRBJ2-2; D call uncertain. The CDR3 contains 12 residues. In germline, CDR1 is SQVTM, CDR2 ANQGSEA. V was pared by 3 bases and J by 7 bases, with 9 bases between.

CDR3 coding DNA: TGTGCCTGGAGTGCTCAGATAGGGGTGGGGGACACTGAAGCTTTCTTT. It translates to CAWSAQIGVGDTEAFF. The chain links TRBV30 to TRBJ1-1, with a weak D call TRBD1 (5 bases). From germline, CDR1 is GTSNPN and CDR2 SVGIG (reference sequence). The CDR3 has 16 residues. V was shortened by 1 base and J by 3 bases, with 18 bases between the two germline ends.

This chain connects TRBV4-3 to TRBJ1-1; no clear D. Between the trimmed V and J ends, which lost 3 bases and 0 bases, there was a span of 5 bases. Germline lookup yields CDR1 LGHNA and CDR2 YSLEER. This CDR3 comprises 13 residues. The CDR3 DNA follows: TGCGCCAGCAGCCAGGAATTGAACACTGAAGCTTTCTTT. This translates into CASSQELNTEAFF.

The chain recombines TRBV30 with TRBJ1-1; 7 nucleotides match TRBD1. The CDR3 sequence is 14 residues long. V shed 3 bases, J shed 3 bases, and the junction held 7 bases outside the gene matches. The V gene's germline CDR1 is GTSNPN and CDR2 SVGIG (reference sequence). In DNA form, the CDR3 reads TGTGCCTGGAGATACAGGGGTGGGGACACTGAAGCTTTCTTT. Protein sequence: CAWRYRGGDTEAFF.

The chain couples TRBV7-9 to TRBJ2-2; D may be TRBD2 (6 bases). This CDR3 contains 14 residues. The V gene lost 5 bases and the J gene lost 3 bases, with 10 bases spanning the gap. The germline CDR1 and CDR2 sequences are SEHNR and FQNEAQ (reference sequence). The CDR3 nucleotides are TGTGCCAGCAGCCCTAGCGTATACACCGGGGAGCTGTTTTTT. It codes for CASSPSVYTGELFF.

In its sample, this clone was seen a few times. As DNA, the CDR3 is TGCGCCAGCAGCCTCGAGGGAGGGGCGGAAAAACTGTTTTTT. This sequence encodes CASSLEGGAEKLFF. The chain uses TRBV4-1 and TRBJ1-4, with D maybe TRBD1 (5 bases). Germline assignment: CDR1 MGHRA and CDR2 YSYEKL. CDR3 length equals 14 residues. Trimming pared 4 bases from V and 8 bases from J, leaving 14 bases between.

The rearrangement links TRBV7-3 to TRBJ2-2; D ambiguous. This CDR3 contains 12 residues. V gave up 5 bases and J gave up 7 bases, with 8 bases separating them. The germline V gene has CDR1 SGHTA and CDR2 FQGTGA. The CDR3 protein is CASSRYGGELFF. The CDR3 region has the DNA TGTGCCAGCAGCCGGTATGGCGGGGAGCTGTTTTTT.

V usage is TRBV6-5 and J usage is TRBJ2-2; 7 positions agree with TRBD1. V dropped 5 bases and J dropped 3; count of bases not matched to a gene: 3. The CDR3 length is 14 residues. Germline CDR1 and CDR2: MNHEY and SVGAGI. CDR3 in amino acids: CASSDRVHTGELFF. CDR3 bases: TGTGCCAGCAGTGACAGGGTTCACACCGGGGAGCTGTTTTTT.

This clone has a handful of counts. DNA of the CDR3: TGTGCCATCAGTTCATCTGGGGAAAAACTGTTTTTT. This sequence encodes CAISSSGEKLFF. The genes are TRBV10-3 and TRBJ1-4, with D unresolved. Trimming left V 5 bases short and J 8 bases short, with 9 bases between. CDR1 and CDR2 (germline): ENHRY, SYGVKD. CDR3 length: 12 amino acids.

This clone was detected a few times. The CDR3 DNA reads as TGCAGCGCTCAGGAGGGCTATGGCTACACCTTC. Protein: CSAQEGYGYTF. The chain employs TRBV29-1 and TRBJ1-2; D is undetermined. Looked up from germline, CDR1 is SQVTM and CDR2 is ANQGSEA. V was pared by 7 bases and J by 4 bases, with 10 bases between. The CDR3 loop spans 11 amino acids.

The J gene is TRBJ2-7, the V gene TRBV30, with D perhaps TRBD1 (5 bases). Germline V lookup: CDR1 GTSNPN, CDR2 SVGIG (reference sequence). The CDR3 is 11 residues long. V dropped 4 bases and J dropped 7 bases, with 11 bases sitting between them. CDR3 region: CAWTTGPEQYF. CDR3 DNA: TGTGCCTGGACTACAGGACCAGAGCAGTACTTC.

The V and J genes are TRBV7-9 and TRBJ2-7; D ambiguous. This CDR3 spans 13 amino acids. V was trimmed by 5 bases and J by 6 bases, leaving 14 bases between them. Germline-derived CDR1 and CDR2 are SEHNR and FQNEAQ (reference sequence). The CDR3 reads CASSPGVRLEQYF. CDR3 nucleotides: TGTGCCAGCAGCCCGGGTGTACGGCTCGAGCAGTACTTC.

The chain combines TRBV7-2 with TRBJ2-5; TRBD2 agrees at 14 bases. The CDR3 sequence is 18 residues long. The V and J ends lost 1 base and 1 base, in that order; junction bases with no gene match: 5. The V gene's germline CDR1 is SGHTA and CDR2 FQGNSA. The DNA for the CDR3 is TGTGCCAGCAGCTTAGTCGGGACTAGCGGGGGAAGCCAAGAGACCCAGTACTTC. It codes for CASSLVGTSGGSQETQYF.

In DNA form, the CDR3 reads TGCGCCAGCAGCCAAGTTGGATATAGCAATCAGCCCCAGCATTTT. The encoded protein is CASSQVGYSNQPQHF. The chain carries TRBV4-1 and TRBJ1-5; D gene uncertain. Per germline, CDR1 MGHRA and CDR2 YSYEKL. CDR3 size: 15 residues. The ends were cut back, 1 base at V and 0 bases at J, with 7 bases in the middle.

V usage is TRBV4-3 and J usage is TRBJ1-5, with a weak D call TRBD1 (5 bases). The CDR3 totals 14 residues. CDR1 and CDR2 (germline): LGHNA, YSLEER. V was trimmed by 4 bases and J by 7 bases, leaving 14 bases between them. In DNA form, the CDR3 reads TGCGCCAGCAGCCCTGGGGGGGTGGGCCAGCCCCAGCATTTT. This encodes CASSPGGVGQPQHF.

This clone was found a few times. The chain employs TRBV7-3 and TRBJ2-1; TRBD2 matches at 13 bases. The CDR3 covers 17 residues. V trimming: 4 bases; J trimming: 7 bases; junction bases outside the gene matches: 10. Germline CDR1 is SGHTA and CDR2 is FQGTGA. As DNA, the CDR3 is TGTGCCAGCAGCTCATTACCGGGACTAGCGGGGAAAAATGAGCAGTTCTTC. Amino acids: CASSSLPGLAGKNEQFF.

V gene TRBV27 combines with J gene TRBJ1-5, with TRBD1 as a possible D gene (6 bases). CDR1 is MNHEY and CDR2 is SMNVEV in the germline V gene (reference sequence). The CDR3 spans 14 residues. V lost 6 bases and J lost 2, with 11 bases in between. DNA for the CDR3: TGTGCCAGCAGGGGGGCCAGAGGCAATCAGCCCCAGCATTTT. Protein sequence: CASRGARGNQPQHF.

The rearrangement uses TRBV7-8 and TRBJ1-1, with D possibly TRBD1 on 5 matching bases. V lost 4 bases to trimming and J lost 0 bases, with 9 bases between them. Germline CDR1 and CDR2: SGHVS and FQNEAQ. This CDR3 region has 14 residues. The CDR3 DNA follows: TGTGCCAGCAGCTCGGCGGGACTGAACACTGAAGCTTTCTTT. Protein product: CASSSAGLNTEAFF. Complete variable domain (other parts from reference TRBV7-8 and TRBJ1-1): GAGVSQSPRYKVAKRGQDVALRCDPISGHVSLFWYQQALGQGPEFLTYFQNEAQLDKSGLPSDRFFAERPEGSVSTLKIQRTQQEDSAVYLCASSSAGLNTEAFFGQGTRLTVV.

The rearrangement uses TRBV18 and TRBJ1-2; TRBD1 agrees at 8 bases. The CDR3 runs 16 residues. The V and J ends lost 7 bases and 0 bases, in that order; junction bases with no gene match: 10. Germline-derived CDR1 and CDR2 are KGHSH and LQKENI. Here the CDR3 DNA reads TGTGCCAGCTACCGGGACAGGTCCGACGCTAACTATGGCTACACCTTC. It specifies CASYRDRSDANYGYTF.